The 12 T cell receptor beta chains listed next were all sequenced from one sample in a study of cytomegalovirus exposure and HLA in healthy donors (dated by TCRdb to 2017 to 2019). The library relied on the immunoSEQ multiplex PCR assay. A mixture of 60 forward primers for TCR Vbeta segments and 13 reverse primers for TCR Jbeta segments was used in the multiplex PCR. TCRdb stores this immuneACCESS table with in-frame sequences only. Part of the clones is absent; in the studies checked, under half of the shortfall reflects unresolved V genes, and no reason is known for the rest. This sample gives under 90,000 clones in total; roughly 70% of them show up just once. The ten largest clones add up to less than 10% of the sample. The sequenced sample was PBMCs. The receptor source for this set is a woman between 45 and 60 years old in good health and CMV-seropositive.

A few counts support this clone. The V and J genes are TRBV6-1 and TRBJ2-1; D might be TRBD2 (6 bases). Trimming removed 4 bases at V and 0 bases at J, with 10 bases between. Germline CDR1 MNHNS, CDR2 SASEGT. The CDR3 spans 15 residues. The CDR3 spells CASSASVSSYNEQFF. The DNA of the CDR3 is TGTGCCAGCAGTGCTAGCGTGAGCTCCTACAATGAGCAGTTCTTC.

CDR3 sequence reads: CAWSVQGSGEKLFF. The CDR3 DNA reads as TGTGCCTGGAGTGTACAGGGTTCGGGTGAAAAACTGTTTTTT. V is TRBV30 and J is TRBJ1-4, with a possible D match to TRBD1 (6 bases). The length of the CDR3 is 14 residues. Per germline, CDR1 GTSNPN and CDR2 SVGIG (reference sequence). V lost 0 bases, J lost 7 bases, and 12 bases lay in between. The variable domain in full, with the rest retrieved from reference TRBV30 and TRBJ1-4, is SQTIHQWPATLVQPVGSPLSLECTVEGTSNPNLYWYRQAAGRGLQLLFYSVGIGQISSEVPQNLSASRPQDRQFILSSKKLLLSDSGFYLCAWSVQGSGEKLFFGSGTQLSVL.

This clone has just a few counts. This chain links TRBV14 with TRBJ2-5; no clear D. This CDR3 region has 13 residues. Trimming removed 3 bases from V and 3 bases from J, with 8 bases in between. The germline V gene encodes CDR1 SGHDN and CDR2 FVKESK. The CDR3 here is CASSQFVEETQYF. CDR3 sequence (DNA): TGTGCCAGCAGCCAGTTTGTCGAAGAGACCCAGTACTTC.

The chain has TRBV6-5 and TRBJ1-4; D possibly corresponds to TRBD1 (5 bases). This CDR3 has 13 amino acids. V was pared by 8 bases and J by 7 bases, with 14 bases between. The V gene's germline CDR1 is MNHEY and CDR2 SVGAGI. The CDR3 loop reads CASRASQGEKLFF. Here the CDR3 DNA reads TGTGCCAGCCGGGCCTCTCAGGGTGAAAAACTGTTTTTT.

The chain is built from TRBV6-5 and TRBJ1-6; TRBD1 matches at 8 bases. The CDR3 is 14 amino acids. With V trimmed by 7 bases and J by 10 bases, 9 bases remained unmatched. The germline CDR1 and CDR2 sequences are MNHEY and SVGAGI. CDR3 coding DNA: TGTGCCAGCACCGGAGGACAGGGTTACTCACCCCTCCACTTT. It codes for CASTGGQGYSPLHF.

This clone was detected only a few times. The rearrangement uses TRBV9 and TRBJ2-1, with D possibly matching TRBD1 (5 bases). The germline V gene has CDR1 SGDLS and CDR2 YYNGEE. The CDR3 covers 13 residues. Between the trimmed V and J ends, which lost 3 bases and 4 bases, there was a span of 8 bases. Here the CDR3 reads CASSEGPYNEQFF. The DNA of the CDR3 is TGTGCCAGCAGCGAGGGGCCGTACAATGAGCAGTTCTTC.

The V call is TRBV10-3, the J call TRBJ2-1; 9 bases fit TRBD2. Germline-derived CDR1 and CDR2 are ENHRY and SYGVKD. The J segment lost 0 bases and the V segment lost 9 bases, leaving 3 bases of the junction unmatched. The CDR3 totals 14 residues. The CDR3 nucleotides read TGTGCCATGGCGGGGGGGAGCTCCTACAATGAGCAGTTCTTC. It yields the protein CAMAGGSSYNEQFF.

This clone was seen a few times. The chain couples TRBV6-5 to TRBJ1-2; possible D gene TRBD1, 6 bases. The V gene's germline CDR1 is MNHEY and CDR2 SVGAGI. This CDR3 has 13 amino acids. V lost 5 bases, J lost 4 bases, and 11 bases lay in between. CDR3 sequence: CASSLQGPYGYTF. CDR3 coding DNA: TGTGCCAGCAGTCTCCAGGGGCCCTATGGCTACACCTTC.

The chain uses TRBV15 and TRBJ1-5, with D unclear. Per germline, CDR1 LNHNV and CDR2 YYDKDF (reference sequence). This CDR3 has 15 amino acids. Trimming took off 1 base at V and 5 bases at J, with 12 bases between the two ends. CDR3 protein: CATSRAHGSHQPQHF. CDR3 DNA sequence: TGTGCCACCAGCAGAGCTCACGGTAGTCATCAGCCCCAGCATTTT.

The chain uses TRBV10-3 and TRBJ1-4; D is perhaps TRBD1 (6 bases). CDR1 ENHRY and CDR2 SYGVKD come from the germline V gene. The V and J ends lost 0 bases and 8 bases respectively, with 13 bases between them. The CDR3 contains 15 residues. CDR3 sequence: CAISESTRGGEKLFF. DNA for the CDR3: TGTGCCATCAGTGAGTCGACCAGGGGTGGCGAAAAACTGTTTTTT.

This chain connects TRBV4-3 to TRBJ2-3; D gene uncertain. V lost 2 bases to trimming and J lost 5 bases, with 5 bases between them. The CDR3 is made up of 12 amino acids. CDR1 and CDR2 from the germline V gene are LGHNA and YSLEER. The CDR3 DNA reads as TGCGCCAGCAGCCAAACAAGAGATACGCAGTATTTT. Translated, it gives CASSQTRDTQYF.

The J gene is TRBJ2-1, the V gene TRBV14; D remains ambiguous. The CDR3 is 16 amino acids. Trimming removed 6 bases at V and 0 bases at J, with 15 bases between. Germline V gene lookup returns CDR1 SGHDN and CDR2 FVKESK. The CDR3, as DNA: TGTGCCAGCAGTAGACCAGGCGCCTCCTCCTACAATGAGCAGTTCTTC. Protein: CASSRPGASSYNEQFF.